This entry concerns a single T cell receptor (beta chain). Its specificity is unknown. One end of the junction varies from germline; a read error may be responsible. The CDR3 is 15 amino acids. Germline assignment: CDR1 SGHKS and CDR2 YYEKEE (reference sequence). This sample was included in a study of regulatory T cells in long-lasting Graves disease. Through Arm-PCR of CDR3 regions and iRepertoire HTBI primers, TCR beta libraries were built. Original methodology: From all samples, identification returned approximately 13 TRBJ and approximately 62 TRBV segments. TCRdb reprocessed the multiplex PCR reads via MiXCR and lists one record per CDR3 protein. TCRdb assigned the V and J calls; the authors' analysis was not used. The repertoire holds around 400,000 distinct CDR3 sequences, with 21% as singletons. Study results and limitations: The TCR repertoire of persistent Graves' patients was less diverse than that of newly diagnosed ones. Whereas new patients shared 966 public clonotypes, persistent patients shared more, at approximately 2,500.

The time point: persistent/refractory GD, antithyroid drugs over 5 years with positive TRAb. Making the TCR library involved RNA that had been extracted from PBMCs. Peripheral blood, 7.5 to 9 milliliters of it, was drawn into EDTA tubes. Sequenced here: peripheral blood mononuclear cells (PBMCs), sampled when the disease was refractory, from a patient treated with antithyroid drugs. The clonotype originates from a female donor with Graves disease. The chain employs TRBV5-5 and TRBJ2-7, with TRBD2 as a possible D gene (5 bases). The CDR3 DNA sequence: TGCGCCAGCAGCCATTCCTTTGGCGGGCAAAACGAGCAGTACTTC. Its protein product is CASSHSFGGQNEQYF. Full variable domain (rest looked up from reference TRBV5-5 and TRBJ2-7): DAGVTQSPTHLIKTRGQQVTLRCSPISGHKSVSWYQQVLGQGPQFIFQYYEKEERGRGNFPDRFSARQFPNYSSELNVNALLLGDSALYLCASSHSFGGQNEQYFGPGTRLTVT.